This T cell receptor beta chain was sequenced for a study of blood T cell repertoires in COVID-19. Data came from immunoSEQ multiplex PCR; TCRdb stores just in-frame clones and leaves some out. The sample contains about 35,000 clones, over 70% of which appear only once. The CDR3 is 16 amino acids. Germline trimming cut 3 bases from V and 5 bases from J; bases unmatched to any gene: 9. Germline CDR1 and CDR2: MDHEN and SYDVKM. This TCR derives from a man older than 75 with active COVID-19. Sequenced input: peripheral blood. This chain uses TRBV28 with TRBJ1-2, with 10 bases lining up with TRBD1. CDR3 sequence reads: CASSFGGTGVRYGYTF. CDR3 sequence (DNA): TGTGCCAGCAGTTTCGGGGGGACAGGGGTTCGGTATGGCTACACCTTC.